This TCR beta chain derives from a study of spatial heterogeneity in lung cancer. Overall study: Compared with alpha-chain sequences, beta-chain sequences were consistently detected in greater numbers. In the raw reads, each unique TCR and UMI combination was present more than ten times on average.

Study-level findings and limits: Ubiquitous, expanded tumor-derived TCRs were more frequently observed in blood at resection than at follow-up.

TCRdb re-derived calls from the 5' RACE reads in MiXCR, one entry per CDR3 protein. In the table there are approximately 12,000 distinct CDR3 sequences, 13% to 15% of which are singletons. This clonotype counts as medium-sized. The antigen is unknown. V dropped 4 bases and J dropped 7; count of bases not matched to a gene: 9. This CDR3 has 15 amino acids. Per the germline V gene, CDR1 is KGHSH and CDR2 is LQKENI. Time point in this sample: sample taken at primary tumor resection. In each case, whole RNA from tumor, nontumor lung or frozen PBMC was sequenced unsorted. The gene calls are TRBV18 and TRBJ2-4; 8 nucleotides match TRBD1. The sequence was collected from a female donor with early-stage non-small cell lung cancer. The material was PBMCs, obtained at surgery. The CDR3 bases are TGTGCCAGCTCACAGAACCAGGACAGGGAGAACATTCAGTACTTC. Amino acids: CASSQNQDRENIQYF.